This section outlines one TCR beta chain sequence together with its context. No antigen is known for it. This entry is derived from a study of metastatic and nonmetastatic thyroid tumors. On the study more broadly: Repertoire data that came from the blood and tumor or nodule tissue of malignant and benign thyroid patients were compared. Findings and caveats of the study: Compared with benign nodules, malignant thyroid tumors were reported to have significantly higher TCR beta diversity in both blood and tumor.

There were no patients who had received any treatment before thyroid surgery. TCRdb reanalyzed the PCR reads with MiXCR. The table includes 30,000 to 35,000 clones, 25% to 35% detected once. Germline CDR1 SGHNT, CDR2 YENEEA. Trimming shortened V by 0 bases and J by 2 bases, and 2 bases separated the two germline ends. This CDR3 comprises 13 residues. The sequence was obtained from a female donor with papillary thyroid cancer or a benign thyroid nodule (not recorded which). Some clones in this sample may be carry-over from other donors' samples. The sequenced sample was blood. The V and J genes are TRBV11-3 and TRBJ2-1; no firm D call. The CDR3 loop is CASSLDAYNEQFF. In nucleotides, the CDR3 is TGTGCCAGCAGCTTAGATGCCTACAATGAGCAGTTCTTC.